Reported below is one T cell receptor beta chain. What this receptor recognizes is not known. One base away there is no much larger clone; base qualities are not given. The data stem from a study of beta chain features in type 1 diabetes (dated by TCRdb to about 2018). A note on the overall study: Patients and healthy donors did not differ in mean age, gender distribution, total cell number or subset yield. A total of roughly 98,000,000 sorted cells were examined across all samples, and a strong correlation was observed between cell number per subset and RNA yield. Naive and central memory subsets were obtained from all 30 or so donors, but regulatory and stem cell-like memory subsets were isolated from only 8 patients and roughly 8 healthy donors. The study compared the TCRB repertoires of sorted circulating CD4+ T cell subsets in recently diagnosed type 1 diabetes patients with those in matched healthy donors. Broad study findings and their caveats: Because small numbers of individuals were included in the HLA sub-analyses, any influence of HLA type on TCRB rearrangement was left unresolved. Naive, central memory and regulatory TCRB repertoires appeared to be more similar among patients than among healthy donors. At VDJ recombination sites, type 1 diabetes patients had fewer insertions and more deleted nucleotides, which implies abnormalities in thymic rearrangement. Sequencing cDNA rather than genomic DNA could over-represent highly expressing activated cells, although activation and CD3 levels did not differ between groups. PCR may preferentially amplify shorter templates, but because patient and control samples were amplified and corrected together, any resulting skew would affect both groups equally. Type 1 diabetes patients showed a moderate but significant shortening of TCRB CDR3 length in all four CD4+ subsets.

The entire amount of isolated RNA was reverse transcribed using the High Capacity cDNA Reverse Transcription Kit, so the sequenced TCRB transcripts were expressed ones. Deep immunoSEQ sequencing was applied to naive, central memory and regulatory T cell samples, giving an average of about 3.57 million total reads per sample. Sorted cells were lysed in RLT buffer, and RNA was extracted using DNase-treated RNeasy Micro or Mini kits according to cell number. To prevent cross-contamination, each cell subset was processed individually, whereas patient and healthy donor samples were processed jointly. TCRB sequences were amplified from cDNA with the immunoSEQ multiplex PCR, producing 87-bp fragments spanning the CDR3 region. Sequencing of the amplicons was performed on the Illumina HiSeq platform. The paper's data handling went like this. Synthetic template baselines were used to correct PCR bias computationally, reads within Hamming distance 2 were collapsed together, and singletons that could not be merged were discarded. Reads were aligned against IMGT to assign V, D and J genes, CDR3 length and insertions or deletions at six rearrangement sites. Clonotype counts were normalized to sorted cell number within each subset before computing true diversity and Gini coefficients with the tcR R package. The overlap coefficient, calculated on TCRB nucleotide sequences, was used to quantify repertoire sharing. As a proxy for the pre-selection repertoire, out-of-frame TCRB sequences from naive cells were analyzed. What TCRdb holds here is the immuneACCESS table cut down to in-frame rearrangements. Part of the clones is not present; checked against another copy, under half of the missing clones reflect an unresolved V gene, and the others are unexplained. Clone size and the V and J calls come from that table; the DNA yielded D and trimming. The sample includes 400,000 to 450,000 clones, with approximately 14% observed a single time. Around 0.035% of the sample lies in the top ten.

A single peripheral blood draw of around 120 mL on average was collected from each donor into heparinised tubes. Naive, central memory, regulatory and stem cell-like memory CD4+ T cells were sorted on a BD FACSAria II using a panel including CD45RO, CCR7, CD25, CD127, CD95 and CD27. All sorted populations exceeded 95% purity. PBMCs were separated immediately by Lymphoprep density gradient centrifugation and were stained directly, without being cultured. So that batch effects would be minimized, each experiment stained and sorted samples in pairs, pairing one healthy donor with one patient. This receptor was taken from a young man in good health. The specimen sequenced was naive CD4+ T cells from blood. What the cell subset or site label conveys for this sample: true naive CD4+ T cells.

The DNA sequence is given as TGCGCCAGCAGCCAAGATGGGACACGATACTCACAAGAGACCCAGTACTTC. Its amino acids are CASSQDGTRYSQETQYF. The rearranged chain carries TRBV4-3 and TRBJ2-5, and perhaps TRBD1 as D gene, on 6 matching bases. The germline V gene specifies LGHNA as CDR1 and YSLEER as CDR2. Reading from cysteine to phenylalanine, the CDR3 counts 17 amino acids. Only the CDR3 part of the read is kept: 51 bases, read in frame from the first base. Trimming takes 0 bases from V and 2 bases from J, and the germline ends sit 16 bases apart.